This TCR beta chain was recovered during a study of T-cell reconstitution after alpha-beta-depleted transplantation in children. Regarding the study as a whole: Some patients owed their high day-60 TCRbeta diversity to surviving recipient T cells and thymic progenitors. The study reportedly traced alpha-beta T cells about two months after transplant to several hundred expanded graft clones. Newly produced T cells mostly accounted for T-cell counts and diversity one year post-transplant.

The length of the CDR3 is 15 residues. The junction had 4 bases not matched to a gene; V was cut back by 3 bases and J by 3 bases. Germline V gene sequence: CDR1 SGHVS, CDR2 FNYEAQ. Unique molecular identifiers were incorporated into the prepared TCRbeta library. MiXCR was run by TCRdb on the PCR reads, yielding one entry per CDR3 protein. The sample has fewer than 500,000 distinct CDR3 sequences; 43% are singletons. Of note for this clonotype: Antigen specificity is unknown.

The source is a girl aged 2-10 years with aplastic anemia, due to receive a stem cell transplant. V usage is TRBV7-6 and J usage is TRBJ2-5, with 10 bases that match TRBD1. The sequencing here drew on PBMCs, taken before TCRalphabeta/CD19-depleted stem cell transplant. CDR3 sequence (DNA): TGTGCCAGCAGCTTTATCGGACAGGGGGAAGAGACCCAGTACTTC. Translating gives CASSFIGQGEETQYF.